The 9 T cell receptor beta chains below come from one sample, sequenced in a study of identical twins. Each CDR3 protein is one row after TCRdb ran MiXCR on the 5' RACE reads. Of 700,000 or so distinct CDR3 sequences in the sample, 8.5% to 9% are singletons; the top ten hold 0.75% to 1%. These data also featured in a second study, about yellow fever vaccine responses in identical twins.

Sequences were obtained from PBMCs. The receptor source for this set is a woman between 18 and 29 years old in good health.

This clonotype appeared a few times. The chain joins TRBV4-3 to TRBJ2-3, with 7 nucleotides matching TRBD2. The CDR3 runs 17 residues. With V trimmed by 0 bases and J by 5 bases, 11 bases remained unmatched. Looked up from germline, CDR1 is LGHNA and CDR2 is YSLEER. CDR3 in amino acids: CASSQDFRGRAGDTQYF. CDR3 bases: TGCGCCAGCAGCCAAGATTTCCGAGGGAGGGCCGGAGATACGCAGTATTTT.

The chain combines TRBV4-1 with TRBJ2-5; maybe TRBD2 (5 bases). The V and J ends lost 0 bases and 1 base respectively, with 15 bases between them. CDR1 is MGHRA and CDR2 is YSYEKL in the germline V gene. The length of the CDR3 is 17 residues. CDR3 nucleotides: TGCGCCAGCAGCCAAGATCCCGGGGTCCCTCCCCAAGAGACCCAGTACTTC. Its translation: CASSQDPGVPPQETQYF.

Here the CDR3 reads CAFSSSIIAGPTDTQYF. The CDR3 nucleotides read TGTGCCTTCAGCTCGTCGATTATAGCGGGGCCCACAGATACGCAGTATTTT. The genes are TRBV12-3 or TRBV12-4 and TRBJ2-3; the match to TRBD2 covers 8 bases. The CDR3 runs to 17 residues. Losses at the gene ends were 11 bases for V and 2 bases for J; bases not matched to a gene: 18.

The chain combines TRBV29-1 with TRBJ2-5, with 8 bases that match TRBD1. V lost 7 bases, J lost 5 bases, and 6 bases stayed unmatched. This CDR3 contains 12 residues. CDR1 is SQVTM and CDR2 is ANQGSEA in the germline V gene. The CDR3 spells CSATGAGETQYF. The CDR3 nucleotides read TGCAGCGCGACAGGGGCAGGCGAGACCCAGTACTTC. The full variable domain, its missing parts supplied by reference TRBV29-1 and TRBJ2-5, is SAVISQKPSRDICQRGTSLTIQCQVDSQVTMMFWYRQQPGQSLTLIATANQGSEATYESGFVIDKFPISRPNLTFSTLTVSNMSPEDSSIYLCSATGAGETQYFGPGTRLLVL.

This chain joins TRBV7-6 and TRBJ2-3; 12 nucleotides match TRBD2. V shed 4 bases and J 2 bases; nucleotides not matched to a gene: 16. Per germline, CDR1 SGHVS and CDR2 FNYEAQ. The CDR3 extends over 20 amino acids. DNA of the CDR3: TGTGCCAGCAGCTCCGGACTAGCGGGATCATTAAGCTCTTACACAGATACGCAGTATTTT. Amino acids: CASSSGLAGSLSSYTDTQYF. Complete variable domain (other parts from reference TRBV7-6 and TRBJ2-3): GAGVSQSPRYKVTKRGQDVALRCDPISGHVSLYWYRQALGQGPEFLTYFNYEAQQDKSGLPNDRFSAERPEGSISTLTIQRTEQRDSAMYRCASSSGLAGSLSSYTDTQYFGPGTRLTVL.

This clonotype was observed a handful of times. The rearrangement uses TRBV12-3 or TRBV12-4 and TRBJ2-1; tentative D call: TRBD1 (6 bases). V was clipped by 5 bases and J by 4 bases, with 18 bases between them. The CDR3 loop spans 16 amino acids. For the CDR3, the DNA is TGTGCCAGCAGTCCTCTCCCCCAGGGGATATACAATGAGCAGTTCTTC. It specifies CASSPLPQGIYNEQFF.

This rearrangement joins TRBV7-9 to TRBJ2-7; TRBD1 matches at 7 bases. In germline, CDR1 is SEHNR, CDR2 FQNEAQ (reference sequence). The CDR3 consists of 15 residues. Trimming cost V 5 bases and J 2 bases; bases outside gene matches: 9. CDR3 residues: CASSHGDSSPYEQYF. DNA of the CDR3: TGTGCCAGCAGCCATGGGGACAGCTCTCCCTACGAGCAGTACTTC.

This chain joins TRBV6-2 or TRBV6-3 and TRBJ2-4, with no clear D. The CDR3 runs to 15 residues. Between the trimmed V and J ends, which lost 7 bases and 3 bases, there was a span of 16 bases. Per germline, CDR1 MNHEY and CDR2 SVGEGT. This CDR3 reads CASTYELLGKNIQYF. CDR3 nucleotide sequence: TGTGCCAGCACATACGAACTATTGGGCAAAAACATTCAGTACTTC.

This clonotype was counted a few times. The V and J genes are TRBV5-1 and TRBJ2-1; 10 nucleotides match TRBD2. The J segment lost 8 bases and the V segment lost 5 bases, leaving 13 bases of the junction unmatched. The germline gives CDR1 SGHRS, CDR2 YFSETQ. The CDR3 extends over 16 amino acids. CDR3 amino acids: CASSQTPSGSLHEQFF. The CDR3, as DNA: TGCGCCAGCAGTCAGACTCCTAGCGGGAGTCTCCATGAGCAGTTCTTC.